This paragraph covers one TCR beta chain sequence. Antigen unknown. Its ends do not fully match the called genes, so a read error is possible. This specimen comes from a study of cytomegalovirus exposure and HLA in healthy donors. Study outcomes and limitations: Most of the TCR beta V segments (in an earlier analysis) were productive either about 87% or about 30% of the time. DRB1 showed the most TCR associations and HLA-C the fewest in a later analysis, as rates varied by HLA locus. Later analysis reportedly placed an Asian-associated ancestry cluster below the roughly 700-donor mean in N-insertions. In a later analysis, about 17,000 TCR beta sequences were associated with HLA alleles at 0.05 false discovery rate.

The primer mix had 60 Vbeta and 13 Jbeta primers. Clones were sequenced by immunoSEQ multiplex PCR, and TCRdb holds only the in-frame ones, with some missing. The sample contains fewer than 90,000 clones, around four fifths of which appear only once. Germline-derived CDR1 and CDR2 are SGHTA and FQGNSA. CDR3 length: 15 amino acids. The sequenced material came from PBMCs. The V gene is TRBV7-2, the J gene TRBJ2-1; TRBD1 aligns across 7 bases. The sequence was collected from a man aged 30 to 45 in good health and CMV-seropositive. DNA for the CDR3: TGTGCCAGCACCTTAGGGGGCTCGGCGGTCAATGAGCAGTTCTTC. It yields the protein CASTLGGSAVNEQFF.